Listed below are T cell receptor beta chains from one sample, sequenced in a study of breast tumors, draining lymph nodes, adjacent tissues. TCRdb re-called the multiplex PCR reads through MiXCR, storing one row per CDR3 protein. This sample yields 150,000 to 250,000 distinct CDR3 sequences, of which 31% are seen a single time; about 4.3% belongs to the top ten. Sequencing was carried out using axillary lymph node tissue. These receptors all stem from a female donor with breast cancer. Some clones in this sample may be carry-over from other donors' samples. Each CDR3 is given with its conserved first and last residue. The D gene is left open where the match is weak. The listing skips clone size in some rows; elsewhere it reads once, few, many or a size class.

cdr3_aa: CASFSGVSTDTQYF
cdr3_nt: TGCGCCAGCTTCTCAGGGGTTAGCACAGATACGCAGTATTTT
v_call: TRBV5-1
clone_size: .
j_call: TRBJ2-3
d_call: .

cdr3_aa: CASSPDRERNEQFF
cdr3_nt: TGTGCCAGCTCACCGGACAGGGAAAGGAATGAGCAGTTCTTC
v_call: TRBV18
clone_size: .
j_call: TRBJ2-1
d_call: TRBD1

cdr3_aa: CSARDEGLGGSGSPLHF
cdr3_nt: TGCAGTGCTAGAGATGAGGGGCTAGGGGGCAGCGGTTCACCCCTCCACTTT
v_call: TRBV20-1
clone_size: many
j_call: TRBJ1-6
d_call: TRBD1

cdr3_aa: CSARKSGGVYNEQFF
cdr3_nt: TGCAGTGCTAGAAAAAGCGGGGGGGTCTACAATGAGCAGTTCTTC
v_call: TRBV20-1
clone_size: many
j_call: TRBJ2-1
d_call: TRBD2

cdr3_aa: CASSERGLGNQPQHF
cdr3_nt: TGTGCCAGCAGTGAAAGGGGGCTGGGCAATCAGCCCCAGCATTTT
v_call: TRBV6-1
clone_size: many
j_call: TRBJ1-5
d_call: TRBD1

cdr3_aa: CASSLGTSGGPREPQYF
cdr3_nt: TGTGCCAGCAGCCTCGGGACTAGCGGGGGCCCCAGGGAGCCCCAGTACTTC
v_call: TRBV7-9
clone_size: .
j_call: TRBJ2-5
d_call: TRBD2

cdr3_aa: CASRAPGQLYGYTIYF
cdr3_nt: TGTGCCAGCAGAGCCCCGGGACAGCTATATGGCTACACCATATATTTT
v_call: TRBV6-6
clone_size: .
j_call: TRBJ1-3
d_call: TRBD1

cdr3_aa: CASTGLANAGELFF
cdr3_nt: TGTGCCAGCACAGGCCTAGCGAACGCCGGGGAGCTGTTTTTT
v_call: TRBV28
clone_size: .
j_call: TRBJ2-2
d_call: .

cdr3_aa: CASSHGRVYYNEQFF
cdr3_nt: TGTGCCAGCAGCCACGGGAGGGTATATTACAATGAGCAGTTCTTC
v_call: TRBV14
clone_size: many
j_call: TRBJ2-1
d_call: TRBD2

cdr3_aa: CSAPGQGNTGNTIYF
cdr3_nt: TGCAGTGCTCCAGGACAGGGGAACACTGGAAACACCATATATTTT
v_call: TRBV20-1
clone_size: .
j_call: TRBJ1-3
d_call: TRBD1

cdr3_aa: CASSDGTGWQETQYF
cdr3_nt: TGTGCCAGCTCGGACGGGACAGGGTGGCAAGAGACCCAGTACTTC
v_call: TRBV18
clone_size: many
j_call: TRBJ2-5
d_call: TRBD1

cdr3_aa: CSATGQIREKLFF
cdr3_nt: TGCAGTGCCACAGGACAGATTCGTGAAAAACTGTTTTTT
v_call: TRBV20-1
clone_size: .
j_call: TRBJ1-4
d_call: .

cdr3_aa: CASSHGQENQPQHF
cdr3_nt: TGTGCCAGCAGTCACGGGCAGGAGAATCAGCCCCAGCATTTT
v_call: TRBV6-5
clone_size: .
j_call: TRBJ1-5
d_call: .

cdr3_aa: CAISEPPGQSLTYEQYF
cdr3_nt: TGTGCCATCAGTGAGCCTCCGGGACAGAGTTTGACCTACGAGCAGTACTTC
v_call: TRBV10-3
clone_size: .
j_call: TRBJ2-7
d_call: TRBD1

cdr3_aa: CASSSVAGDYGYTF
cdr3_nt: TGTGCCAGCAGTTCCGTCGCAGGGGACTATGGCTACACCTTC
v_call: TRBV6-6
clone_size: many
j_call: TRBJ1-2
d_call: .

cdr3_aa: CASSLNRGQPQHF
cdr3_nt: TGCGCCAGCAGCTTGAACAGAGGCCAGCCCCAGCATTTT
v_call: TRBV5-1
clone_size: many
j_call: TRBJ1-5
d_call: .

cdr3_aa: CSAVRRQGTEKLFF
cdr3_nt: TGCAGTGCCGTCAGAAGACAGGGAACTGAAAAACTGTTTTTT
v_call: TRBV20-1
clone_size: many
j_call: TRBJ1-4
d_call: TRBD1

cdr3_aa: CASSVGGETQYF
cdr3_nt: TGTGCCAGCAGTGTAGGAGGAGAGACCCAGTACTTC
v_call: TRBV2
clone_size: many
j_call: TRBJ2-5
d_call: .

cdr3_aa: CSVDSRDSIGGLFF
cdr3_nt: TGCAGCGTTGATAGCAGAGACAGTATAGGGGGACTGTTTTTT
v_call: TRBV29-1
clone_size: .
j_call: TRBJ1-4
d_call: .

cdr3_aa: CASSQESRRANVLTF
cdr3_nt: TGCGCCAGCAGCCAAGAAAGCCGCAGGGCCAACGTCCTGACTTTC
v_call: TRBV4-3
clone_size: .
j_call: TRBJ2-6
d_call: .

cdr3_aa: CASSQVSGGYGYTF
cdr3_nt: TGCGCCAGCAGCCAAGTTTCTGGGGGCTATGGCTACACCTTC
v_call: TRBV4-3
clone_size: many
j_call: TRBJ1-2
d_call: .

cdr3_aa: CASSSRTSGRAEQYF
cdr3_nt: TGTGCCAGCAGTTCCCGGACTAGCGGGAGGGCGGAGCAGTATTTT
v_call: TRBV27
clone_size: .
j_call: TRBJ2-3
d_call: TRBD2

cdr3_aa: CASSFRGRGYNPPLHF
cdr3_nt: TGTGCCAGCAGCTTCCGGGGCAGGGGATATAATCCACCCCTCCACTTT
v_call: TRBV7-9
clone_size: .
j_call: TRBJ1-6
d_call: .

cdr3_aa: CASTSGTAYERYF
cdr3_nt: TGTGCCAGTACCTCCGGGACGGCCTACGAGCGGTACTTC
v_call: TRBV19
clone_size: many
j_call: TRBJ2-7
d_call: .

cdr3_aa: CSARSLGLAASTDTQYF
cdr3_nt: TGCAGTGCTAGGTCTCTGGGACTAGCGGCTAGCACAGATACGCAGTATTTT
v_call: TRBV20-1
clone_size: many
j_call: TRBJ2-3
d_call: TRBD2

cdr3_aa: CASSLAQGRTDTQYF
cdr3_nt: TGTGCCAGCAGCTTAGCGCAGGGGCGGACAGATACGCAGTATTTT
v_call: TRBV7-9
clone_size: many
j_call: TRBJ2-3
d_call: .

cdr3_aa: CASSLGGAQPQHF
cdr3_nt: TGTGCCAGCAGCTTAGGGGGGGCTCAGCCCCAGCATTTT
v_call: TRBV13
clone_size: many
j_call: TRBJ1-5
d_call: .

cdr3_aa: CASSMGTGGQPQHF
cdr3_nt: TGTGCCAGTAGTATGGGGACAGGGGGACAGCCCCAGCATTTT
v_call: TRBV19
clone_size: many
j_call: TRBJ1-5
d_call: TRBD1

cdr3_aa: CASNRGSTDTQYF
cdr3_nt: TGTGCCAGCAACCGGGGTAGCACAGATACGCAGTATTTT
v_call: TRBV2
clone_size: many
j_call: TRBJ2-3
d_call: .

cdr3_aa: CASSFRIGTGNGYTIYF
cdr3_nt: TGTGCCAGCAGTTTTCGAATCGGGACAGGCAATGGCTACACCATATATTTT
v_call: TRBV12-3/TRBV12-4
clone_size: .
j_call: TRBJ1-3
d_call: TRBD1

cdr3_aa: CSARVGSGATDTQYF
cdr3_nt: TGCAGTGCTAGAGTCGGTAGCGGGGCCACAGATACGCAGTATTTT
v_call: TRBV20-1
clone_size: many
j_call: TRBJ2-3
d_call: TRBD2

cdr3_aa: CSARDGGGYGYTF
cdr3_nt: TGCAGTGCTAGAGATGGGGGGGGCTATGGCTACACCTTC
v_call: TRBV20-1
clone_size: many
j_call: TRBJ1-2
d_call: .

cdr3_aa: CASSYGTRTSGSPREQYF
cdr3_nt: TGTGCCAGCAGTTACGGGACGCGAACTTCCGGATCTCCTAGGGAGCAGTACTTC
v_call: TRBV6-2/TRBV6-3
clone_size: few
j_call: TRBJ2-7
d_call: .

cdr3_aa: CASSPRQGQETQYF
cdr3_nt: TGTGCCAGCAGCCCTCGACAGGGCCAAGAGACCCAGTACTTC
v_call: TRBV7-9
clone_size: many
j_call: TRBJ2-5
d_call: TRBD1

cdr3_aa: CASSILTGGPDSGNTIYF
cdr3_nt: TGTGCCAGTAGTATCCTGACAGGGGGCCCTGACTCTGGAAACACCATATATTTT
v_call: TRBV19
clone_size: many
j_call: TRBJ1-3
d_call: TRBD1

cdr3_aa: CSASYGNTIYF
cdr3_nt: TGCAGTGCTAGCTACGGAAACACCATATATTTT
v_call: TRBV20-1
clone_size: many
j_call: TRBJ1-3
d_call: .

cdr3_aa: CASSQRGAAGANVLTF
cdr3_nt: TGTGCCAGCAGCCAAAGGGGTGCCGCTGGGGCCAACGTCCTGACTTTC
v_call: TRBV3-1
clone_size: .
j_call: TRBJ2-6
d_call: .

cdr3_aa: CASSAYRDLSYGYTF
cdr3_nt: TGTGCCAGCAGTGCATACAGGGATTTAAGCTATGGCTACACCTTC
v_call: TRBV2
clone_size: many
j_call: TRBJ1-2
d_call: .

cdr3_aa: CSATRGGGGMTDTQYF
cdr3_nt: TGCAGTGCAACTCGGGGAGGGGGAGGGATGACAGATACGCAGTATTTT
v_call: TRBV20-1
clone_size: many
j_call: TRBJ2-3
d_call: .

cdr3_aa: CSAKGAGGTTYEQYF
cdr3_nt: TGCAGTGCTAAAGGAGCGGGAGGAACTACCTACGAGCAGTACTTC
v_call: TRBV20-1
clone_size: many
j_call: TRBJ2-7
d_call: TRBD2

cdr3_aa: CASSQDRQGESSYNSPLHF
cdr3_nt: TGTGCCAGCAGCCAAGATCGTCAAGGGGAGAGCTCCTATAATTCACCCCTCCACTTT
v_call: TRBV3-2
clone_size: many
j_call: TRBJ1-6
d_call: .

cdr3_aa: CASSFEGAAGNTIYF
cdr3_nt: TGTGCCAGCAGCTTTGAGGGGGCGGCGGGAAACACCATATATTTT
v_call: TRBV7-8
clone_size: many
j_call: TRBJ1-3
d_call: TRBD1

cdr3_aa: CASSLATGPRQETQYF
cdr3_nt: TGTGCCAGCAGCTTAGCTACAGGCCCTCGGCAAGAGACCCAGTACTTC
v_call: TRBV11-2
clone_size: many
j_call: TRBJ2-5
d_call: .

cdr3_aa: CASRPQSTADNSPLHF
cdr3_nt: TGTGCCAGTAGACCCCAGTCCACTGCGGATAATTCACCCCTCCACTTT
v_call: TRBV19
clone_size: medium-sized
j_call: TRBJ1-6
d_call: .

cdr3_aa: CASSPRDGDQPQHF
cdr3_nt: TGTGCCAGCAGTCCTCGGGACGGAGATCAGCCCCAGCATTTT
v_call: TRBV7-9
clone_size: many
j_call: TRBJ1-5
d_call: .

cdr3_aa: CASSPADREANVLTF
cdr3_nt: TGTGCCAGCAGTCCCGCGGACAGGGAAGCCAACGTCCTGACTTTC
v_call: TRBV6-2/TRBV6-3
clone_size: few
j_call: TRBJ2-6
d_call: TRBD1

cdr3_aa: CVSRMTVYERYF
cdr3_nt: TGTGTCAGCAGAATGACCGTCTACGAGCGGTACTTC
v_call: TRBV6-5
clone_size: .
j_call: TRBJ2-7
d_call: .

cdr3_aa: CASSQGRTTNQPQHF
cdr3_nt: TGTGCCAGCAGCCAAGGGAGAACCACCAACCAGCCCCAGCATTTT
v_call: TRBV4-2
clone_size: many
j_call: TRBJ1-5
d_call: .

cdr3_aa: CASSFGGTGYLEQYF
cdr3_nt: TGTGCCAGCAGCTTCGGGGGGACAGGGTATCTCGAGCAGTACTTC
v_call: TRBV12-1
clone_size: .
j_call: TRBJ2-7
d_call: .

cdr3_aa: CASSHLAGVDPTDTQYF
cdr3_nt: TGTGCCAGCAGCCATCTAGCGGGAGTGGACCCCACAGATACGCAGTATTTT
v_call: TRBV7-9
clone_size: .
j_call: TRBJ2-3
d_call: TRBD2

cdr3_aa: CASSYSLQPQHF
cdr3_nt: TGTGCCAGCAGTTACTCTCTACAGCCCCAGCATTTT
v_call: TRBV6-2/TRBV6-3
clone_size: many
j_call: TRBJ1-5
d_call: .

cdr3_aa: CASSLWSTDTQYF
cdr3_nt: TGTGCCAGCAGCTTATGGTCCACAGATACGCAGTATTTT
v_call: TRBV7-9
clone_size: many
j_call: TRBJ2-3
d_call: .